What follows is one T cell receptor (beta chain) and its context. This clonotype was seen many times. Its target antigen remains unknown. No much larger clonotype is one base removed from it; base qualities were not supplied. V loses 6 bases of germline sequence and J loses 1 base, and the interval between the two ends is 16 bases. The CDR3 has 15 amino acids, counting the end cysteine and phenylalanine. Of all the DNA, just the CDR3 is kept, 45 bases in frame from base 1. The germline V gene (reference sequence) specifies DFQATT as CDR1 and SNEGSKA as CDR2. This sample was sequenced with an Illumina HiSeq 2500. Quantitative 5'-RACE with molecular barcodes was used to prepare TCR beta libraries. Under the source paper's analysis protocol: Disease-linked TCR variants were identified with a new computational method built on a probabilistic model of VDJ rearrangement. TCRdb itself trimmed the public reads at Q25 with fastp, ran MiXCR and retained productive beta chains. Here each entry gathers all rows of one CDR3 protein and keeps the most common genes and DNA. V and J calls and clone size were set by TCRdb, not the authors. This sample is represented by roughly 230,000 distinct CDR3 sequences; 15% to 20% of them were singletons. The ten largest clones take up around a third of the sample.

The sample comes from a study of CD8 T cells in ankylosing spondylitis (dated by TCRdb to the late 2010s). The study in broad terms: The study set out to find disease-linked TCR variants by profiling T cell receptor beta repertoires in ankylosing spondylitis patients and healthy donors. Peripheral blood samples were taken, and synovial fluid was additionally collected from ankylosing spondylitis patients. The full study cohort was made up of 20 to 25 ankylosing spondylitis patients and over 90 healthy donors.

Overall results and qualifications from the work: A TCR beta motif of several highly homologous amino acid variants appeared characteristic of blood from ankylosing spondylitis patients. A CD8+ phenotype was shown by the disease-linked clones, which were found at relatively low frequencies in peripheral blood. Significant enrichment of the disease-linked clones was reported in matched synovial fluid samples from ankylosing spondylitis patients. Some TCR beta motif variants had previously been reported in synovial fluid and blood of reactive arthritis patients, which suggested common disease-initiation mechanisms.

The receptor comes from a male donor with ankylosing spondylitis or in good health (not recorded which). The rearrangement joined TRBV20-1 to TRBJ2-1; the D gene cannot be named for sure. The sample was blood, either unsorted or a sorted T cell fraction (not recorded which). The CDR3 is CSANLLGKSYNEQFF. Here is the DNA: TGCAGTGCCAACCTCCTGGGGAAGTCCTACAATGAGCAGTTCTTC.